This T cell receptor beta chain was sequenced during a study of CD8+ T cells in alopecia areata. Findings of the study overall: Administration of tofacitinib significantly diminished scalp clonality and expanded CD8+ clones within the top 100.

Trimming cost V 7 bases and J 0 bases, with 11 bases left between them. Germline CDR1 reads MNHEY; CDR2 reads SVGAGI. This CDR3 has 14 amino acids. Sequencing relied on a cDNA template that was reverse transcribed from extracted RNA. Sequenced by immunoSEQ multiplex PCR; TCRdb stores in-frame clones only, minus some. The top ten hold about 1.7% of the sample, which has under 350,000 clones, over 45% seen once. Treatment noted: oral pan-JAK inhibitor, 5-10 mg twice daily. PBMCs, the starting material, were the source of sorted CD4+ and CD8+ T cells. Details on this clone: Its specificity is not known.

This chain joins TRBV6-5 and TRBJ2-3, with D perhaps TRBD1 or TRBD2 (6 bases each). The sample in question was CD4+ T cells sorted from blood, obtained at week 24, from a patient treated with tofacitinib. This TCR was recovered from a human donor with alopecia areata. CDR3 in amino acids: CASKEGGSTDTQYF. For the CDR3, the DNA is TGTGCCAGCAAGGAAGGGGGGAGCACAGATACGCAGTATTTT.